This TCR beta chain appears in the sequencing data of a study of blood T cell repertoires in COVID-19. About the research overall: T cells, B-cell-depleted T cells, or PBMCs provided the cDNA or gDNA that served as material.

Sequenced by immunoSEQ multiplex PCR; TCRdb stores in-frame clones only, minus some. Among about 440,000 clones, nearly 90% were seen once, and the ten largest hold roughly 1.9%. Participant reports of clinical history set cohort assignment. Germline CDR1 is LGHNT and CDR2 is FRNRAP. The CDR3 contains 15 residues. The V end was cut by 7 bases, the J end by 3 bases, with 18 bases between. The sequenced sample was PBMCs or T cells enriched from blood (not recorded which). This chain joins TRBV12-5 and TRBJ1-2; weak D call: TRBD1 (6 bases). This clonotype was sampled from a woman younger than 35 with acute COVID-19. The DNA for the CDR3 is TGTGCTAGTGCCTACTTCCGGGACATTCACTATGGCTACACCTTC. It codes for CASAYFRDIHYGYTF.